The sequence of this T cell receptor beta chain was determined in a study of shared clonotypes between healthy human individuals. Several immunoSEQ plates held equal portions of the genomic DNA taken from each subset. DNA input for the unsorted PBMC replicate PCRs was around 300 ng, some 31,000 T cell genomes. Clones were sequenced by immunoSEQ multiplex PCR, and TCRdb holds only the in-frame ones, with some missing. The table includes around 480,000 clones, 60% to 80% detected once. V dropped 5 bases and J dropped 4 bases, with 5 bases sitting between them. The CDR3 contains 12 residues. CDR1 and CDR2 (germline): SGHVS, FNYEAQ. Researchers drew on tens of millions of PBMCs for genomic DNA from unsorted samples.

What was sequenced was PBMCs. This receptor was obtained from a woman between 40 and 55 years old in good health. Some clones in this sample may be carry-over from other donors' samples. The genes are TRBV7-6 and TRBJ2-2; D remains unclear. The CDR3 sequence is CASSPFTGELFF. CDR3 nucleotides: TGTGCCAGCAGCCCTTTCACCGGGGAGCTGTTTTTT.